Below, 22 T cell receptor beta chains from the same sample are listed, as sequenced in a study of OX40 agonist ivuxolimab in advanced cancers. Clones were sequenced by immunoSEQ multiplex PCR, and TCRdb holds only the in-frame ones, with some missing. The sample lists about 60,000 clones; nearly 85% were seen once. Sequences were derived from CD4+ or CD8+ T cells sorted from blood, sampled in a trial of the OX40 agonist ivuxolimab. These receptors were obtained from an adult with an advanced solid tumor such as melanoma, head and neck, liver or kidney cancer.

V is TRBV2 and J is TRBJ2-7; no clear D gene. Trimming shortened V by 8 bases and J by 3 bases, and 8 bases separated the two germline ends. The CDR3 contains 11 residues. In germline, CDR1 is SNHLY, CDR2 FYNNEI. The CDR3 DNA follows: TGTGCCAGCTCCCTGAACTACGAGCAGTACTTC. As protein: CASSLNYEQYF.

V and J are TRBV14 and TRBJ2-5; D gene ambiguous. Trimming took 1 base from V and 10 from J, leaving 10 bases between them. CDR1 is SGHDN, CDR2 FVKESK, per germline. This CDR3 region has 12 residues. CDR3 protein: CASSQARSGQYF. In DNA, the CDR3 is TGTGCCAGCAGCCAAGCCCGGTCGGGCCAGTACTTC.

The gene calls are TRBV7-8 and TRBJ2-1, with TRBD2 as a possible D gene (5 bases). This CDR3 contains 14 residues. CDR1 and CDR2 (germline): SGHVS, FQNEAQ. Deletions cut 4 bases from V and 2 bases from J, with 9 bases between. CDR3 in amino acids: CASSSERTYNEQFF. The CDR3, as DNA: TGTGCCAGCAGCTCAGAGCGGACCTACAATGAGCAGTTCTTC.

The chain uses TRBV7-9 and TRBJ2-1, with 10 bases that match TRBD2. V was pared by 5 bases and J by 2 bases, with 6 bases of the junction left unmatched. This CDR3 comprises 16 residues. Germline V lookup: CDR1 SEHNR, CDR2 FQNEAQ (reference sequence). DNA for the CDR3: TGTGCCAGCAGCCGCAGGCTAGCGGGAGCCTACAATGAGCAGTTCTTC. It specifies CASSRRLAGAYNEQFF.

This chain uses TRBV7-2 with TRBJ2-5; 10 bases agree with TRBD2. The CDR3 length is 14 residues. V dropped 5 bases and J dropped 4; count of bases not matched to a gene: 4. The germline CDR1 and CDR2 sequences are SGHTA and FQGNSA. CDR3 nucleotide sequence: TGTGCCAGCAGCCCCGGACTAGCGGTAGAGACCCAGTACTTC. Its protein is CASSPGLAVETQYF.

The chain carries TRBV21-1 and TRBJ2-7. TRBV21-1 is given as a pseudogene. The CDR3 is 14 amino acids. CDR3 amino acids: CASSTDIRVHEQYF. Here the CDR3 DNA reads TGTGCCAGCAGCACAGACATTAGGGTCCACGAGCAGTACTTC.

The chain joins TRBV14 to TRBJ2-4, with 7 bases aligning to TRBD2. This CDR3 has 15 residues. Germline loops: CDR1 SGHDN, CDR2 FVKESK. V dropped 3 bases and J dropped 3; count of bases not matched to a gene: 5. Here the CDR3 reads CASSQTGGGKNIQYF. The CDR3 DNA is TGTGCCAGCAGCCAGACGGGAGGAGGCAAAAACATTCAGTACTTC.

V and J are TRBV13 and TRBJ2-1; 11 bases line up with TRBD2. Germline values: CDR1 PRHDT, CDR2 FYEKMQ (reference sequence). The CDR3 has 14 amino acids. With 0 bases clipped from V and 9 bases from J, the junction kept 1 base outside the gene matches. The CDR3 protein is CASSLGTSGIEQFF. DNA for the CDR3: TGTGCCAGCAGCTTAGGGACTAGCGGGATTGAGCAGTTCTTC.

The genes are TRBV28 and TRBJ1-2; maybe TRBD1 (6 bases). Per germline, CDR1 MDHEN and CDR2 SYDVKM. The CDR3 runs to 13 residues. Trimming stripped 0 bases from V and 5 bases from J, with 7 bases between. The CDR3 sequence: CASSLWDRYGYTF. The CDR3 DNA follows: TGTGCCAGCAGTTTATGGGACAGATATGGCTACACCTTC.

This clone was detected once. The rearrangement links TRBV16 to TRBJ1-1; no clear D gene. From germline, CDR1 is KGHSY and CDR2 FQNENV. The CDR3 covers 13 residues. Between the trimmed V and J ends, which lost 4 bases and 1 base, there was a span of 7 bases. CDR3 residues: CASSLTGNTEAFF. CDR3 DNA sequence: TGTGCCAGCAGCCTGACGGGGAACACTGAAGCTTTCTTT.

The chain combines TRBV11-2 with TRBJ2-1; D is unclear. This CDR3 region has 14 residues. Trimming left V 5 bases short and J 7 bases short, with 15 bases between. Germline CDR1 SGHAT, CDR2 FQNNGV. CDR3 loop: CASSLGVAGNEQFF. CDR3 nucleotide sequence: TGTGCCAGCAGCCTCGGCGTCGCCGGGAATGAGCAGTTCTTC. The complete variable domain, with remaining parts taken from reference TRBV11-2 and TRBJ2-1, reads EAGVAQSPRYKIIEKRQSVAFWCNPISGHATLYWYQQILGQGPKLLIQFQNNGVVDDSQLPKDRFSAERLKGVDSTLKIQPAKLEDSAVYLCASSLGVAGNEQFFGPGTRLTVL.

The chain employs TRBV4-1 and TRBJ1-2; D is undetermined. Trimming cost V 0 bases and J 2 bases, with 10 bases left between them. The CDR3 runs 15 residues. Germline V gives CDR1 MGHRA, CDR2 YSYEKL. CDR3: CASSQDPGHNYGYTF. CDR3 nucleotides: TGCGCCAGCAGCCAAGATCCTGGGCACAACTATGGCTACACCTTC.

The chain recombines TRBV28 with TRBJ2-2; unclear D gene. The CDR3 spans 14 residues. Germline lookup yields CDR1 MDHEN and CDR2 SYDVKM. V was pared by 4 bases and J by 7 bases, with 13 bases between. CDR3 nucleotides: TGTGCCAGCAGTTCCCCCGGTGGTAGCGGGGAGCTGTTTTTT. It specifies CASSSPGGSGELFF.

Comments on this clone: A junction boundary mismatches the germline segment, possibly from a read error. V gene TRBV6-6 combines with J gene TRBJ2-7, with D tentatively TRBD2 (7 bases). In germline, CDR1 is MNHNY, CDR2 SVGAGI (reference sequence). The CDR3 spans 11 residues. The CDR3 sequence: CASSQGGGIHF. The CDR3 DNA sequence: TGTGCCAGCAGTCAAGGGGGGGGCATTCACTTC.

The gene calls are TRBV5-5 and TRBJ2-1, with D uncertain. With 2 bases removed from V and 6 bases from J, the gap between germline ends came to 15 bases. The CDR3 spans 15 residues. Germline-derived CDR1 and CDR2 are SGHKS and YYEKEE (reference sequence). This CDR3 reads CASSFAAPGLNEQFF. The CDR3 DNA reads TGTGCCAGCAGCTTTGCGGCGCCGGGCCTCAATGAGCAGTTCTTC.

The gene calls are TRBV7-9 and TRBJ2-5; D not certain. Germline loops: CDR1 SEHNR, CDR2 FQNEAQ (reference sequence). Trimming removed 11 bases at V and 9 bases at J, with 40 bases between. The CDR3 runs to 19 residues. The CDR3 region is CAYNAQSEGASSRRSAQYF. Here the CDR3 DNA reads TGTGCCTACAACGCCCAATCGGAAGGTGCCTCCTCGAGAAGGTCGGCCCAGTACTTC. The variable domain in full, completed from reference TRBV7-9 and TRBJ2-5, reads DTGVSQNPRHKITKRGQNVTFRCDPISEHNRLYWYRQTLGQGPEFLTYFQNEAQLEKSRLLSDRFSAERPKGSFSTLEIQRTEQGDSAMYLCAYNAQSEGASSRRSAQYFGPGTRLLVL.

In this sample, this clone turned up a few times. The genes are TRBV6-6 and TRBJ1-5; a possible D gene is TRBD1 (6 bases). The CDR3 has 14 residues. V gave up 7 bases and J gave up 5 bases, with 15 bases separating them. Per germline, CDR1 MNHNY and CDR2 SVGAGI (reference sequence). The CDR3 loop is CASNVGGLDQPQHF. The CDR3 nucleotides read TGTGCCAGCAACGTAGGGGGGTTGGATCAGCCCCAGCATTTT.

This clone was seen ten or more times. The chain joins TRBV6-5 to TRBJ1-1; D remains ambiguous. This CDR3 is 13 amino acids long. In germline, CDR1 is MNHEY, CDR2 SVGAGI. V lost 5 bases and J lost 5, with 12 bases in between. CDR3 coding DNA: TGTGCCAGCAGTGAAGTGTGGGGAACTGAAGCTTTCTTT. Its translation: CASSEVWGTEAFF.

This chain links TRBV7-8 with TRBJ1-5, with D hard to call. The CDR3 loop spans 14 amino acids. The V end was cut by 3 bases, the J end by 4 bases, with 10 bases between. Germline V gene lookup returns CDR1 SGHVS and CDR2 FQNEAQ. CDR3 nucleotide sequence: TGTGCCAGCAGCTTCTCCGGGGATAATCAGCCCCAGCATTTT. Protein sequence: CASSFSGDNQPQHF.

In its sample, this clone was seen once. The chain joins TRBV7-3 to TRBJ1-1, with TRBD1 as a possible D gene (5 bases). Germline CDR1 SGHTA, CDR2 FQGTGA. V lost 2 bases and J lost 4, with 11 bases in between. The CDR3 covers 14 residues. In nucleotides, the CDR3 is TGTGCCAGCAGCTTAGGGACTGGGACCACTGAAGCTTTCTTT. This gives the protein CASSLGTGTTEAFF.

The chain recombines TRBV30 with TRBJ2-7; D perhaps matches TRBD2 (6 bases). CDR1 is GTSNPN and CDR2 is SVGIG in the germline V gene (reference sequence). Trimming left V 2 bases short and J 2 bases short, with 16 bases between. This CDR3 region has 15 residues. The CDR3 DNA is TGTGCCTGGAGTCCTGGGGGACTCACAACCTACGAGCAGTACTTC. This codes for CAWSPGGLTTYEQYF. Filled out from reference TRBV30 and TRBJ2-7, the complete variable domain reads SQTIHQWPATLVQPVGSPLSLECTVEGTSNPNLYWYRQAAGRGLQLLFYSVGIGQISSEVPQNLSASRPQDRQFILSSKKLLLSDSGFYLCAWSPGGLTTYEQYFGPGTRLTVT.

This chain connects TRBV5-4 to TRBJ1-2, with TRBD1 matching 11 bases. V dropped 5 bases and J dropped 4; count of bases not matched to a gene: 7. Looked up from germline, CDR1 is SGHNT and CDR2 is YYREEE (reference sequence). The CDR3 loop spans 15 amino acids. CDR3 sequence (DNA): TGTGCCAGCAGGTCCGGGACAGGGGGGACCTATGGCTACACCTTC. Its protein is CASRSGTGGTYGYTF.